This TCR beta chain is drawn from a study of CD8+ T cells in alopecia areata. Across the study: At a dose of 5 to 10 mg twice daily, oral tofacitinib was given to treated patients.

To note about this clone: Its antigen is as yet unknown.

cDNA reverse transcribed from extracted RNA served as the sequencing template. Clones were read by immunoSEQ multiplex PCR, and TCRdb kept only the in-frame ones, dropping some. The repertoire has some 120,000 clones, under 65% of them found once; the top ten carry around 6%. Treatment reported: oral pan-JAK inhibitor, 5-10 mg twice daily. CDR1 is GTSNPN, CDR2 SVGIG, per germline (reference sequence). This CDR3 is 15 amino acids long. V shed 0 bases, J shed 6 bases, and the junction held 10 bases outside the gene matches. Broader study findings: Elevated clonality characterized lesional scalp relative to normal scalp, particularly in alopecia totalis/universalis.

This sequence joins TRBV30 and TRBJ2-7; 8 nucleotides align to TRBD2. The TCR was taken from a human donor with alopecia areata. The material sequenced was CD4+ T cells sorted from blood, taken at week 4, from a patient treated with tofacitinib. The CDR3: CAWSVLQREFAEQYF. The DNA of the CDR3 is TGTGCCTGGAGTGTATTACAGCGGGAGTTTGCCGAGCAGTACTTC. Drawing the rest from reference TRBV30 and TRBJ2-7, the complete variable domain is SQTIHQWPATLVQPVGSPLSLECTVEGTSNPNLYWYRQAAGRGLQLLFYSVGIGQISSEVPQNLSASRPQDRQFILSSKKLLLSDSGFYLCAWSVLQREFAEQYFGPGTRLTVT.